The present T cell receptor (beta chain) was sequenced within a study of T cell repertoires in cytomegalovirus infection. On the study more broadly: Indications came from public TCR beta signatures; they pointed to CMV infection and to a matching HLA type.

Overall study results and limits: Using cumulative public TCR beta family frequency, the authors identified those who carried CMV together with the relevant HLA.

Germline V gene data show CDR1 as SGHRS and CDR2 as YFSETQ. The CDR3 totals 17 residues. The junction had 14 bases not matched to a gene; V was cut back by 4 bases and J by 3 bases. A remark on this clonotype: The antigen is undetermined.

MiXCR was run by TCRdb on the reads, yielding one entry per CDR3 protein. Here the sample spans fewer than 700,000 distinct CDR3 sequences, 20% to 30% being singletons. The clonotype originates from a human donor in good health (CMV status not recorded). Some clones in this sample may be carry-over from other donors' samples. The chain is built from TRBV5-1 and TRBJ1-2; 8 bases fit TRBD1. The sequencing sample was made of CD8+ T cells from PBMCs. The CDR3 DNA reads TGCGCCAGCAGCGCGGGAGCCGGGACAGGTGCACACTATGGCTACACCTTC. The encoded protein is CASSAGAGTGAHYGYTF.